This passage covers 2 T cell receptor beta chains from one sample sequenced in a study of shared clonotypes between healthy human individuals. The protocol was immunoSEQ multiplex PCR, while the TCRdb copy is restricted to in-frame clones and leaves out a portion. The table has under 150,000 clones, 65% to 75% seen once. Sequences were obtained from memory CD8+ T cells sorted from blood. Indicated subset: CD45RO+ cells pooled with CCR7-negative TemRA cells. The receptors come from a woman aged 25 to 45 in good health.

This chain links TRBV27 with TRBJ2-2; D may be TRBD1 (6 bases). Germline CDR1 MNHEY, CDR2 SMNVEV (reference sequence). The ends were cut back, 3 bases at V and 1 base at J, with 12 bases in the middle. This CDR3 is built from 16 residues. CDR3 loop: CASSFLGTRNTGELFF. The CDR3 DNA reads as TGTGCCAGCAGTTTTTTAGGGACACGGAACACCGGGGAGCTGTTTTTT.

The chain uses TRBV6-5 and TRBJ1-2; 7 positions match TRBD1. The CDR3 consists of 14 residues. Losses at the gene ends were 6 bases for V and 5 bases for J; bases not matched to a gene: 9. The germline CDR1 and CDR2 sequences are MNHEY and SVGAGI. The DNA of the CDR3 is TGTGCCAGCAGCGCGTCCGGGACAGCATATGGCTACACCTTC. Amino acid sequence: CASSASGTAYGYTF.